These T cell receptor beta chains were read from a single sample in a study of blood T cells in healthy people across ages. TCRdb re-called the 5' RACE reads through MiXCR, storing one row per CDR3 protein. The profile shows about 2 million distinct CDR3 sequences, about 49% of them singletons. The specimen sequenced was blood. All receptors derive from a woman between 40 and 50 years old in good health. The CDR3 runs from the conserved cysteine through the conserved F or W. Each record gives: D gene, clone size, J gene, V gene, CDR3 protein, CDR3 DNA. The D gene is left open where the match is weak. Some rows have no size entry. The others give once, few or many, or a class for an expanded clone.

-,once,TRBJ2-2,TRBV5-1,CASSRTQGNTGELFF,TGCGCCAGCAGCCGAACACAGGGGAACACCGGGGAGCTGTTTTTT
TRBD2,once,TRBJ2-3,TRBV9,CASSVEVASGGEDTQYF,TGTGCCAGCAGCGTAGAAGTAGCTAGCGGGGGGGAAGATACGCAGTATTTT
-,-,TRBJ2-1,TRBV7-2,CASSGEGGGSYNEQFF,TGTGCCAGCAGCGGAGAGGGCGGGGGCTCTTACAATGAGCAGTTCTTC
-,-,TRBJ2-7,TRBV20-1,CSVRRASSYEQYF,TGCAGTGTACGGCGCGCCAGCTCCTACGAGCAGTACTTC
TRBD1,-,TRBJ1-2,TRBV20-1,CSAPGQGIKGYTF,TGCAGTGCCCCGGGACAGGGGATAAAGGGCTACACCTTC
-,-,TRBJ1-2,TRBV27,CASSPTPNYGYTF,TGTGCCAGCAGTCCGACACCGAACTATGGCTACACCTTC
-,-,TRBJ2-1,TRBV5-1,CASSRPDGYNEQFF,TGCGCCAGCAGCCGGCCGGACGGTTACAATGAGCAGTTCTTC
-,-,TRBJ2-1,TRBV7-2,CASSLGYSEQFF,TGTGCCAGCAGCTTGGGTTACAGTGAGCAGTTCTTC
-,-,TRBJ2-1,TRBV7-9,CASRYTNEQFF,TGTGCCAGCAGATATACCAATGAGCAGTTCTTC
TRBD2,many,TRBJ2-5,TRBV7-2,CASSFGLGETQYF,TGTGCCAGCAGCTTCGGACTAGGAGAGACCCAGTACTTC
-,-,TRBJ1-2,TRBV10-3,CAIRKDTGLDYGYTF,TGTGCCATCAGGAAAGATACAGGGTTGGACTATGGCTACACCTTC
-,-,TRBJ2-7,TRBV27,CASSRGGRYEQYF,TGTGCCAGCAGTAGAGGGGGGAGGTACGAGCAGTACTTC
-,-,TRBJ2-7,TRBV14,CASSRGGFHEQYF,TGTGCCAGCAGCCGAGGAGGGTTCCACGAGCAGTACTTC
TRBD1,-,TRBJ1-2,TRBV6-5,CACSSRDSANYGYTF,TGTGCCTGCAGCTCGAGGGACAGTGCTAACTATGGCTACACCTTC
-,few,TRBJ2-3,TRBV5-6,CASSLAATDTDTQYF,TGTGCCAGCAGCTTGGCCGCGACAGACACAGATACGCAGTATTTT
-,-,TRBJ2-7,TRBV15,CATSRDLGNYEQYF,TGTGCCACCAGCAGAGATCTGGGGAACTACGAGCAGTACTTC
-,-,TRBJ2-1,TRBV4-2,CASSRVADSYNEQFF,TGTGCCAGCAGCCGCGTAGCGGACTCCTACAATGAGCAGTTCTTC
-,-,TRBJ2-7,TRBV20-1,CSARKGLSTDEQYF,TGCAGTGCTAGAAAGGGGTTAAGTACCGACGAGCAGTACTTC
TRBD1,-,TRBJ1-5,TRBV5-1,CASRDGTGPSRPQHF,TGCGCCAGCAGAGACGGGACAGGACCGAGTCGGCCCCAGCATTTT
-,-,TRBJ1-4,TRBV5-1,CASSFAGRREKLFF,TGCGCCAGCAGCTTCGCGGGGAGGCGCGAAAAACTGTTTTTT
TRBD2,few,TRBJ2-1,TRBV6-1,CASRSTTTSGGYNEQFF,TGTGCCAGCAGATCCACTACTACTAGCGGGGGATACAATGAGCAGTTCTTC
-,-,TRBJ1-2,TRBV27,CASGGRNYGYTF,TGTGCCAGTGGGGGACGGAACTATGGCTACACCTTC
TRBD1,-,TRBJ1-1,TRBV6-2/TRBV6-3,CASSYGRTGMNTEAFF,TGTGCCAGCAGTTACGGGAGGACAGGTATGAACACTGAAGCTTTCTTT
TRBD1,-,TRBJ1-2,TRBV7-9,CASSLQGQGHHGYTF,TGTGCCAGCAGCTTACAGGGACAGGGTCACCATGGCTACACCTTC
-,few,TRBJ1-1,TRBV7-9,CASRVQGNTEAFF,TGTGCCAGCAGGGTCCAGGGGAACACTGAAGCTTTCTTT
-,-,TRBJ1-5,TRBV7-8,CASSISGGAPNQPQHF,TGTGCCAGCAGCATCTCAGGCGGGGCCCCCAATCAGCCCCAGCATTTT
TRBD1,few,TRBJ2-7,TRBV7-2,CASSARDRAVYEQYF,TGTGCCAGCAGCGCCCGGGACAGGGCTGTCTACGAGCAGTACTTC
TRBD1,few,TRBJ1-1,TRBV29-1,CSGGQRNTEAFF,TGCAGCGGGGGACAGAGGAACACTGAAGCTTTCTTT
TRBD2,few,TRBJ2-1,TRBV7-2,CASSREGRGGYNEQFF,TGTGCCAGCAGCCGAGAGGGGCGGGGGGGTTACAATGAGCAGTTCTTC
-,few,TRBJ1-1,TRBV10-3,CAISESGRGNTEAFF,TGTGCCATCAGTGAGTCGGGACGGGGGAACACTGAAGCTTTCTTT
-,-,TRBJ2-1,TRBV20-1,CSAGGSYNEQFF,TGCAGTGCGGGGGGCTCATACAATGAGCAGTTCTTC
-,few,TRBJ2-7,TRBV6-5,CASRGTGSLSYEQYF,TGTGCCAGCAGGGGCACAGGGTCCCTATCCTACGAGCAGTACTTC
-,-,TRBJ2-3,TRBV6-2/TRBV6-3,CASSYSRGTSTDTQYF,TGTGCCAGCAGTTACTCGAGAGGGACCAGCACAGATACGCAGTATTTT
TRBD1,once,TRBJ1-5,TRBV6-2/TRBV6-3,CASSYSTQGANQPQHF,TGTGCCAGCAGTTACTCGACTCAGGGGGCAAATCAGCCCCAGCATTTT
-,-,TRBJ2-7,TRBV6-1,CASSETAGSEQYF,TGTGCCAGCAGTGAAACGGCTGGGAGCGAGCAGTACTTC
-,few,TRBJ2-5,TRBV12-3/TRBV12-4,CASSRGQTQYF,TGTGCCAGCTCCCGCGGGCAGACCCAGTACTTC
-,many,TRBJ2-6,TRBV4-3,CASSQDRVIGANVLTF,TGCGCCAGCAGCCAAGACAGGGTAATTGGGGCCAACGTCCTGACTTTC
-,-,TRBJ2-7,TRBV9,CASSPSVGKDEQYF,TGTGCCAGCAGCCCCTCGGTGGGTAAGGACGAGCAGTACTTC
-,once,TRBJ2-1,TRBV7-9,CASSLGFRGYNEQFF,TGTGCCAGCAGCTTGGGGTTCAGGGGCTACAATGAGCAGTTCTTC
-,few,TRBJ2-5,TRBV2,CASSEARSTETQYF,TGTGCCAGCAGTGAAGCGAGGAGTACAGAGACCCAGTACTTC
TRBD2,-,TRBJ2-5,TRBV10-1,CASSRTSAIQETQYF,TGCGCCAGCAGCCGGACTAGCGCAATCCAAGAGACCCAGTACTTC
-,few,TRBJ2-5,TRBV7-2,CASSKGGTQETQYF,TGTGCCAGCAGCAAGGGGGGGACCCAAGAGACCCAGTACTTC
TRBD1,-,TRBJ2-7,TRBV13,CASTYVAGQGFSEQYF,TGTGCCAGCACCTACGTCGCGGGACAGGGATTCTCCGAGCAGTACTTC
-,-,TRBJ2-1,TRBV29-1,CSPRGGNEQFF,TGCAGCCCCAGGGGGGGGAATGAGCAGTTCTTC
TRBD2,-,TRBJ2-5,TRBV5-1,CASRSWGLAETQYF,TGCGCCAGCAGGAGTTGGGGACTAGCGGAGACCCAGTACTTC
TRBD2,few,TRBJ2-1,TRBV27,CASSLEPLAGGGNEQFF,TGTGCCAGCAGTTTAGAGCCCCTAGCGGGGGGAGGGAATGAGCAGTTCTTC
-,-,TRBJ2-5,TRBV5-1,CASSPGTNMETQYF,TGCGCCAGCAGCCCCGGGACGAACATGGAGACCCAGTACTTC
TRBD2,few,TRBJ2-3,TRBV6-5,CASSWETSGTDTQYF,TGTGCCAGCAGTTGGGAGACTAGCGGCACAGATACGCAGTATTTT
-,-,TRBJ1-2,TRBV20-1,CSARPPGQSYGYTF,TGCAGTGCACGTCCTCCTGGACAGAGCTATGGCTACACCTTC
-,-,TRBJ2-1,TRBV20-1,CSARTQMGHNEQFF,TGCAGTGCTAGAACGCAGATGGGGCACAATGAGCAGTTCTTC
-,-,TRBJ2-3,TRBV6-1,CASSEMGRIDTQYF,TGTGCCAGCAGTGAAATGGGACGGATAGATACGCAGTATTTT
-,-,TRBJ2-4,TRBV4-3,CASSQGTGLDIQYF,TGCGCCAGCAGCCAAGGAACGGGGTTGGACATTCAGTACTTC
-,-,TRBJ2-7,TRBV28,CASSPQTRREQYF,TGTGCCAGCAGCCCTCAGACGCGGCGAGAGCAGTACTTC
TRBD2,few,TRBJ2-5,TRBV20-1,CSANGLAGGGYQETQYF,TGCAGTGCAAATGGACTAGCGGGGGGCGGGTACCAAGAGACCCAGTACTTC
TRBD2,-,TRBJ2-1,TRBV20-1,CSAGGLALGEQFF,TGCAGTGCTGGGGGACTAGCTCTAGGTGAGCAGTTCTTC
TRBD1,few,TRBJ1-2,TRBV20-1,CSAFRTGANYGYTF,TGCAGTGCTTTCCGGACAGGAGCTAACTATGGCTACACCTTC
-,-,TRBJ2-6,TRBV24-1,CATSDFSETAGANVLTF,TGTGCCACCAGTGATTTTTCGGAAACTGCCGGGGCCAACGTCCTGACTTTC
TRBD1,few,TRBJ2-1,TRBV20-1,CSALDRGQGREQFF,TGCAGTGCTTTGGACAGGGGGCAAGGCAGGGAGCAGTTCTTC